Following are 28 T cell receptor beta chains from one sample sequenced in a study of naive CD8 T cells in extremely preterm neonates. Some clones are missing from TCRdb's copy, which holds only in-frame ones; the method was immunoSEQ multiplex PCR. The sample consists of about 4,900 clones, almost 98% of them appearing once. Without labor or membrane rupture, elective cesareans at roughly 35-43 weeks supplied term cord blood. Sequencing was performed on naive CD8+ T cells from cord blood. Receptor source: a newborn in good health.

The chain recombines TRBV5-4 with TRBJ1-1; 7 nucleotides agree with TRBD1. Per the germline V gene, CDR1 is SGHNT and CDR2 is YYREEE (reference sequence). J was trimmed by 10 bases and V by 0 bases; bases with no gene match: 15. The CDR3 covers 16 residues. CDR3 bases: TGTGCCAGCAGCTTGGGGGGTGTAGGGGGCGGAGAGCGAGCTTTCTTT. Translation gives CASSLGGVGGGERAFF.

The J gene is TRBJ2-3, the V gene TRBV5-1; TRBD2 might be the D (5 bases). Trimming cost V 0 bases and J 4 bases, with 15 bases left between them. This CDR3 region has 16 residues. Per germline, CDR1 SGHRS and CDR2 YFSETQ. The CDR3 here is CASSLEGSGAADTQYF. In nucleotides, the CDR3 is TGCGCCAGCAGCTTGGAAGGAAGCGGAGCGGCAGATACGCAGTATTTT.

This chain links TRBV27 with TRBJ2-5; 10 positions match TRBD2. The DNA end lines up better with TRBJ2-7; the J call may be wrong. Per the germline V gene, CDR1 is MNHEY and CDR2 is SMNVEV (reference sequence). The CDR3 has 15 residues. The CDR3 DNA sequence: TGTGCCAGTCAGGTACTAGCGGGGAGCTCCTACGAGCAGTACTTC. Its translation is CASQVLAGSSYEQYF.

A few counts support this clone. The rearrangement joins TRBV6-6 to TRBJ2-7, with 9 nucleotides matching TRBD1. The V and J ends lost 2 bases and 5 bases, in that order; junction bases with no gene match: 7. The CDR3 extends over 15 amino acids. Germline-derived CDR1 and CDR2 are MNHNY and SVGAGI (reference sequence). This chain's CDR3 is CASSYRTGVFDEQYF. The CDR3 nucleotides are TGTGCCAGCAGTTACCGGACAGGGGTCTTCGACGAGCAGTACTTC.

V and J are TRBV7-6 and TRBJ1-4; D possibly corresponds to TRBD1 (6 bases). The V end was cut by 5 bases, the J end by 4 bases, with 11 bases between. CDR3 size: 14 residues. Germline V gives CDR1 SGHVS, CDR2 FNYEAQ. In DNA form, the CDR3 reads TGTGCCAGCAGCCCGACAGGTTTTAATGAAAAACTGTTTTTT. Its protein is CASSPTGFNEKLFF.

In the case of this clone: The sample contains more than one DNA sequence encoding this CDR3. The V gene is TRBV5-6, the J gene TRBJ1-1; 9 bases align to TRBD1. The CDR3 spans 14 residues. Germline V lookup: CDR1 SGHDT, CDR2 YYEEEE. Trimming took 4 bases from V and 3 from J; bases not matched to a gene: 4. The CDR3 DNA sequence: TGTGCCAGCAGCGGGGGACAGGGTGACACTGAAGCTTTCTTT. This encodes CASSGGQGDTEAFF.

The chain recombines TRBV28 with TRBJ2-7, with 9 bases fitting TRBD1. Germline CDR1 reads MDHEN; CDR2 reads SYDVKM. Trimming took 5 bases from V and 5 from J; bases not matched to a gene: 7. The CDR3 runs 14 residues. The CDR3: CASSLGTGKNEQYF. CDR3 DNA sequence: TGTGCCAGCAGTCTAGGGACAGGGAAGAACGAGCAGTACTTC.

J is TRBJ2-7 and V is TRBV5-4; D is unresolved. Germline CDR1 is SGHNT and CDR2 is YYREEE (reference sequence). V lost 0 bases and J lost 4, with 5 bases in between. This CDR3 contains 12 residues. Written as DNA, the CDR3 is TGTGCCAGCAGCTTGGACTTGTACGAGCAGTACTTC. This codes for CASSLDLYEQYF.

V is TRBV27 and J is TRBJ1-1; 7 bases agree with TRBD1. The CDR3 runs 15 residues. Germline V gene lookup returns CDR1 MNHEY and CDR2 SMNVEV (reference sequence). Trimming at V came to 2 bases and at J to 1 base, leaving 4 bases not matched to a gene. The CDR3 reads CASSLAQGGNTEAFF. The CDR3 DNA follows: TGTGCCAGCAGTTTAGCGCAGGGGGGGAACACTGAAGCTTTCTTT.

The genes are TRBV11-2 and TRBJ2-1; D unclear. Germline V gene lookup returns CDR1 SGHAT and CDR2 FQNNGV. This CDR3 contains 13 residues. Trimming pared 0 bases from V and 5 bases from J, leaving 5 bases between. CDR3 sequence reads: CASSLDRDNEQFF. As DNA, the CDR3 is TGTGCCAGCAGCTTAGATCGGGACAATGAGCAGTTCTTC.

The gene calls are TRBV29-1 and TRBJ2-1; the match to TRBD1 covers 7 bases. The germline V gene has CDR1 SQVTM and CDR2 ANQGSEA. V dropped 4 bases and J dropped 5; count of bases not matched to a gene: 8. The CDR3 has 14 residues. The CDR3 sequence: CSVVARQGNNEQFF. The DNA for the CDR3 is TGCAGCGTTGTTGCAAGACAGGGCAACAATGAGCAGTTCTTC.

The V and J genes are TRBV7-2 and TRBJ2-7, with no clear D. The CDR3 is made up of 13 amino acids. The V end lost 0 bases, the J end lost 7 bases, and 10 bases lay between the germline ends. CDR1 is SGHTA, CDR2 FQGNSA, per germline. The CDR3 DNA reads TGTGCCAGCAGCTTAGCACGGTGGCGGGAGCAGTACTTC. It specifies CASSLARWREQYF.

The chain has TRBV7-8 and TRBJ2-1; 9 nucleotides agree with TRBD2. V shed 2 bases and J 2 bases; nucleotides not matched to a gene: 10. The CDR3 spans 18 residues. In germline, CDR1 is SGHVS, CDR2 FQNEAQ. CDR3 coding DNA: TGTGCCAGCAGCTTAATGGCGCTAGCGGGACTTACCTACAATGAGCAGTTCTTC. This codes for CASSLMALAGLTYNEQFF.

The CDR3 reads CASSSSPFENNYGYTF. The CDR3 nucleotides are TGTGCCAGCAGCTCAAGCCCCTTTGAGAACAACTATGGCTACACCTTC. This chain links TRBV9 with TRBJ1-2, with no clear D. The CDR3 is 16 amino acids. Trimming pared 4 bases from V and 2 bases from J, leaving 18 bases between. The germline gives CDR1 SGDLS, CDR2 YYNGEE.

The gene calls are TRBV27 and TRBJ1-4, with TRBD1 matching over 10 bases. Germline CDR1 MNHEY, CDR2 SMNVEV (reference sequence). CDR3 length: 14 amino acids. Trimming at V came to 4 bases and at J to 7 bases, leaving 3 bases not matched to a gene. CDR3 coding DNA: TGTGCCAGCAGTTCCCGGACAGGGGGTGAAAAACTGTTTTTT. Translated, it gives CASSSRTGGEKLFF.

This rearrangement joins TRBV4-3 to TRBJ2-7; the match to TRBD2 covers 8 bases. Germline CDR1 and CDR2: LGHNA and YSLEER. The V segment lost 3 bases and the J segment 2 bases; nucleotides outside the gene matches: 3. The CDR3 covers 14 residues. CDR3 protein: CASSQDGRAYEQYF. As DNA, the CDR3 is TGCGCCAGCAGCCAGGACGGGAGGGCCTACGAGCAGTACTTC.

V gene TRBV21-1 combines with J gene TRBJ2-1; the table's D call of TRBD2 was not tested on the DNA. TRBV21-1 is noted as a pseudogene. The length of the CDR3 is 15 residues. The CDR3: CASSKSTEDYNEQFF. The CDR3, as DNA: TGTGCCAGCAGCAAATCGACCGAGGACTACAATGAGCAGTTCTTC.

This chain uses TRBV4-3 with TRBJ1-4; D unclear. Between the trimmed V and J ends, which lost 0 bases and 8 bases, there was a span of 16 bases. In germline, CDR1 is LGHNA, CDR2 YSLEER. The length of the CDR3 is 16 residues. The CDR3 region has the DNA TGCGCCAGCAGCCAAGATCCGGGAACTAAAACAGAAAAACTGTTTTTT. Translation gives CASSQDPGTKTEKLFF.

This chain connects TRBV27 to TRBJ2-1, with 9 nucleotides matching TRBD2. Germline V gene sequence: CDR1 MNHEY, CDR2 SMNVEV (reference sequence). Trimming removed 5 bases from V and 6 bases from J; junction bases left unmatched: 5. The CDR3 runs 14 residues. CDR3 DNA sequence: TGTGCCAGCAGTCTCGGGACTAGCATCAATGAGCAGTTCTTC. Residues: CASSLGTSINEQFF.

This chain uses TRBV7-2 with TRBJ2-5; 12 bases line up with TRBD2. Per the germline V gene, CDR1 is SGHTA and CDR2 is FQGNSA. The CDR3 is 17 residues long. Losses at the gene ends were 5 bases for V and 5 bases for J; bases not matched to a gene: 12. The CDR3 region is CASSRHTSGGSGETQYF. The CDR3 nucleotides read TGTGCCAGCAGCCGACATACTAGCGGGGGGAGCGGGGAGACCCAGTACTTC.

The rearrangement joins TRBV30 to TRBJ2-3; 12 positions agree with TRBD2. The CDR3 is 14 residues long. The J segment lost 4 bases and the V segment lost 4 bases, leaving 3 bases of the junction unmatched. Germline V gene sequence: CDR1 GTSNPN, CDR2 SVGIG (reference sequence). CDR3 protein: CAWKSSGGADTQYF. The CDR3 DNA sequence: TGTGCCTGGAAGTCTAGCGGGGGGGCAGATACGCAGTATTTT.

V usage is TRBV28 and J usage is TRBJ1-5, with 10 bases matching TRBD1. CDR1 is MDHEN, CDR2 SYDVKM, per germline. J was trimmed by 9 bases and V by 6 bases; bases with no gene match: 8. The CDR3 consists of 14 residues. The CDR3: CASSPRQGATPQHF. As DNA, the CDR3 is TGTGCCAGCAGCCCTCGACAGGGGGCGACGCCCCAGCATTTT.

The chain has TRBV2 and TRBJ2-3; 10 bases fit TRBD2. Unmatched junction bases numbered 7, after V lost 4 bases and J lost 6 bases. The CDR3 length is 15 residues. Germline V gene lookup returns CDR1 SNHLY and CDR2 FYNNEI. As DNA, the CDR3 is TGTGCCAGCAGTGTAAGCGGGGGGGCGTCGGATACGCAGTATTTT. Its protein product is CASSVSGGASDTQYF.

This chain joins TRBV7-9 and TRBJ2-7, with 10 bases aligning to TRBD2. The germline V gene has CDR1 SEHNR and CDR2 FQNEAQ (reference sequence). The CDR3 consists of 15 residues. V shed 4 bases and J 3 bases; nucleotides not matched to a gene: 6. CDR3 residues: CASSSLAGENYEQYF. In DNA, the CDR3 is TGTGCCAGCAGCTCCCTAGCGGGAGAAAACTACGAGCAGTACTTC. Based on the CDR3 plus reference TRBV7-9 and TRBJ2-7, the full variable domain is DTGVSQNPRHKITKRGQNVTFRCDPISEHNRLYWYRQTLGQGPEFLTYFQNEAQLEKSRLLSDRFSAERPKGSFSTLEIQRTEQGDSAMYLCASSSLAGENYEQYFGPGTRLTVT.

The V call is TRBV29-1, the J call TRBJ2-1, with 14 bases aligning to TRBD2. Germline values: CDR1 SQVTM, CDR2 ANQGSEA. V lost 7 bases to trimming and J lost 10 bases; unmatched junction nucleotides: 6. The CDR3 is 13 amino acids. CDR3 coding DNA: TGCAGCGCTTCGACTAGCGGGGGGGGCGAGCAGTTCTTC. Protein product: CSASTSGGGEQFF.

The rearrangement uses TRBV5-5 and TRBJ1-2; a weak D match, TRBD1 (6 bases). Germline values: CDR1 SGHKS, CDR2 YYEKEE (reference sequence). The CDR3 contains 14 residues. V gave up 4 bases and J gave up 3 bases, with 13 bases separating them. The CDR3 loop is CASSLRTAHYGYTF. CDR3 bases: TGTGCCAGCAGCCTACGGACAGCCCACTATGGCTACACCTTC.

The CDR3 loop is CASSPTSGVYNEQFF. The CDR3 DNA sequence: TGTGCCAGTAGTCCGACTAGCGGGGTATACAATGAGCAGTTCTTC. This chain links TRBV19 with TRBJ2-1; 11 bases are a match to TRBD2. The CDR3 has 15 residues. V trimming: 5 bases; J trimming: 4 bases; junction bases outside the gene matches: 4. Germline V gene sequence: CDR1 LNHDA, CDR2 SQIVND (reference sequence).

The V gene is TRBV27, the J gene TRBJ2-1; 7 bases agree with TRBD1. This CDR3 is 13 amino acids long. Germline V gene sequence: CDR1 MNHEY, CDR2 SMNVEV (reference sequence). Trimming removed 3 bases from V and 6 bases from J; junction bases left unmatched: 2. CDR3 loop: CASSLTGFNEQFF. The CDR3, as DNA: TGTGCCAGCAGTTTGACAGGGTTCAATGAGCAGTTCTTC.